The T cell receptor beta chain described here comes from a study of neurological immune-mediated disorders. Overall study context: About 90% of the 34 multiple sclerosis patients had relapsing-remitting disease; 3 had secondary progressive. Regarding the study as a whole: Phylogenetic grouping assigned the repertoires of 18 of 34 multiple sclerosis patients to a single cluster of related CDR3 sequences. This cluster may be a repertoire-level signature.

Concerning this clonotype itself: What it recognizes is unknown.

Looked up from germline, CDR1 is SEHNR and CDR2 is FQNEAQ (reference sequence). Trimming at V came to 1 base and at J to 5 bases, leaving 3 bases not matched to a gene. This CDR3 has 14 residues. 5'RACE with 10-nucleotide random UMIs generated the cDNA. TCRdb reprocessed the 5' RACE reads with MiXCR, giving one entry per CDR3 protein. The sample has 65,000 to 80,000 distinct CDR3 sequences; approximately 5% are singletons. The sequencing input was PBMCs. The rearrangement uses TRBV7-9 and TRBJ2-7, with 9 bases fitting TRBD1. This TCR was recovered from a woman aged 70-85 years with multiple sclerosis. CDR3 coding DNA: TGTGCCAGCAGCTTAGGACAGGGGGTGGACGAGCAGTACTTC. As protein: CASSLGQGVDEQYF.